This entry concerns a single TCR beta chain. As yet, its antigen is unknown. Profiled with immunoSEQ multiplex PCR; TCRdb holds only in-frame clones, not every one. The sample yields some 45,000 clones, roughly nine tenths seen once. The sample belongs to a study of OX40 agonist ivuxolimab in advanced cancers. General observations from the study: At 0.1 to 3.0 mg/kg and by week 6, CD4+ and CD8+ T cells in the blood had expanded clonally.

The source is an adult with an advanced solid tumor such as melanoma, head and neck, liver or kidney cancer. The sample here was CD4+ or CD8+ T cells sorted from blood, taken in a trial of the OX40 agonist ivuxolimab.

The chain's CDR3 is CASSLGQNTEAFF. The CDR3 nucleotides read TGTGCCAGCAGCTTAGGGCAGAACACTGAAGCTTTCTTT. The V and J genes are TRBV7-2 and TRBJ1-1; D is ambiguous. V was shortened by 1 base and J by 1 base, with 4 bases between the two germline ends. The germline CDR1 and CDR2 sequences are SGHTA and FQGNSA. The CDR3 extends over 13 amino acids.